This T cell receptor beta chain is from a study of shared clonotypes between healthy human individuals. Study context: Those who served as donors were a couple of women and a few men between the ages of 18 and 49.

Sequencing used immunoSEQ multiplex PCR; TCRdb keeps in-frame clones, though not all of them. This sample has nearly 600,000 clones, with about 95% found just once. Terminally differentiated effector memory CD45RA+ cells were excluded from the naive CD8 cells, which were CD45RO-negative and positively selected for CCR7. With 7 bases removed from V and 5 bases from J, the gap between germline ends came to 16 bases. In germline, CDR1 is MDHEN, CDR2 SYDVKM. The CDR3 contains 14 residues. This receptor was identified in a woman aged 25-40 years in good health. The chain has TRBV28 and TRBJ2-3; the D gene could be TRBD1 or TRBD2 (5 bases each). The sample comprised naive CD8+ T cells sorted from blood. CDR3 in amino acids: CASNWDGGKDTQYF. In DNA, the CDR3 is TGTGCCAGCAATTGGGACGGAGGAAAAGATACGCAGTATTTT.